This T cell receptor beta chain is from a study of T cells in Graves' hyperthyroidism and ophthalmopathy. This clonotype has ten or more counts. A patient was excluded if there was uncontrolled infection, other autoimmune disease, pregnancy or lactation. Isolation of PBMCs was performed on about 10 ml fresh peripheral blood. Amplified regions were TCR beta CDR3 sequences from RNA transcripts. HTBI primers were used for first-round RT-PCR of the TCR CDR3. TCRdb used MiXCR to reprocess the multiplex PCR reads, holding one entry per CDR3 protein. The repertoire has about 640,000 distinct CDR3 sequences, roughly 20% of them found once; the top ten carry about 34%. CDR1 is SGHAT, CDR2 FQNNGV, per germline. This CDR3 is built from 14 residues. Trimming pared 2 bases from V and 2 bases from J, leaving 10 bases between.

This sequence joins TRBV11-2 and TRBJ2-7; D remains ambiguous. The TCR was taken from a young man with Graves' ophthalmopathy. Sequenced material: blood. The DNA for the CDR3 is TGTGCCAGCAGCTTAAGGTCAGAAACCTACGAGCAGTACTTC. It encodes CASSLRSETYEQYF.